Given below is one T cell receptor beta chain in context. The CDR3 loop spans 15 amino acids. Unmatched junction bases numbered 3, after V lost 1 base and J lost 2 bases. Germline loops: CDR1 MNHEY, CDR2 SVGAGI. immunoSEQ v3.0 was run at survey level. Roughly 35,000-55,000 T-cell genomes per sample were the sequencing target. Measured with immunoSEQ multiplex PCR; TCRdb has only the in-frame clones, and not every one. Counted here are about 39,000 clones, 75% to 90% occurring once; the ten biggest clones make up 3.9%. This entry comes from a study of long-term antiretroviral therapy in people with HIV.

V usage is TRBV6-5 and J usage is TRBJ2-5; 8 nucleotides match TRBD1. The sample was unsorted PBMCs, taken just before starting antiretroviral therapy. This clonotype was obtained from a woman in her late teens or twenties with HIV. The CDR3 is CASSYLDREQETQYF. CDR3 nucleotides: TGTGCCAGCAGTTACTTGGACAGGGAACAAGAGACCCAGTACTTC.